A single sample is the source of the 17 T cell receptor beta chains below, sequenced in a study of T cell repertoires in cytomegalovirus infection. TCRdb independently ran MiXCR on the reads; one entry per CDR3 protein. The sample contains approximately 500,000 distinct CDR3 sequences, 30% to 40% of which appear only once. These TCRs are of unknown antigen specificity. This material consisted of cultured PBMCs, taken from culture after CMV antigen stimulation. All receptors derive from a human donor in good health (CMV status not recorded). Some clones in this sample may be carry-over from other donors' samples.

The table lists this clonotype with a few counts. This chain uses TRBV15 with TRBJ2-1; D call uncertain. Trimming left V 0 bases short and J 2 bases short, with 14 bases between. The CDR3 sequence is 17 residues long. The germline V gene encodes CDR1 LNHNV and CDR2 YYDKDF (reference sequence). The CDR3 nucleotides are TGTGCCACCAGCAGAGATCGGACGACGCCCCCCTACAATGAGCAGTTCTTC. Translated, it gives CATSRDRTTPPYNEQFF.

The sample holds many counts of this clonotype. The rearrangement uses TRBV7-2 and TRBJ2-2, with 8 positions matching TRBD1. The CDR3 covers 15 residues. The J segment lost 7 bases and the V segment lost 5 bases, leaving 9 bases of the junction unmatched. CDR1 is SGHTA and CDR2 is FQGNSA in the germline V gene. The CDR3 loop is CASSPRTGSDGELFF. CDR3 nucleotides: TGTGCCAGCAGCCCTAGGACAGGGTCGGACGGGGAGCTGTTTTTT.

Only a few counts were recorded for this clonotype. The chain is built from TRBV7-2 and TRBJ2-7, with D perhaps given as TRBD1 or TRBD2 (7 bases each). The CDR3 totals 14 residues. Looked up from germline, CDR1 is SGHTA and CDR2 is FQGNSA. V shed 4 bases and J shed 3 bases, with 13 bases lying between them. DNA of the CDR3: TGTGCCAGCAGCTCCGCAGGGGGGGGCTACGAGCAGTACTTC. Translation: CASSSAGGGYEQYF.

The rearrangement uses TRBV6-2 or TRBV6-3 and TRBJ1-1; the match to TRBD1 covers 7 bases. CDR1 and CDR2 (germline): MNHEY, SVGEGT. The CDR3 is made up of 14 amino acids. Unmatched junction bases numbered 3, after V lost 2 bases and J lost 3 bases. CDR3 nucleotide sequence: TGTGCCAGCAGTTACCGTGACAGGGACACTGAAGCTTTCTTT. Translation gives CASSYRDRDTEAFF.

J is TRBJ2-1 and V is TRBV24-1; D may correspond to TRBD1 or TRBD2 (5 bases each). Trimming took off 4 bases at V and 14 bases at J, with 26 bases between the two ends. The CDR3 is 16 amino acids. Germline V gene sequence: CDR1 KGHDR, CDR2 SFDVKD. The CDR3 DNA reads as TGTGCCACCAGTGAGTCCCGGGACCTGGGTTCTGGGCTCAAGTTCTTC. Its protein product is CATSESRDLGSGLKFF.

This clonotype was seen more than once but under ten times. V and J are TRBV5-4 and TRBJ1-4; TRBD1 agrees at 9 bases. This CDR3 has 12 amino acids. CDR1 is SGHNT, CDR2 YYREEE, per germline (reference sequence). V dropped 8 bases and J dropped 7; count of bases not matched to a gene: 3. The CDR3 spells CASGQGSEKLFF. The DNA of the CDR3 is TGTGCCAGTGGACAGGGGAGTGAAAAACTGTTTTTT. Combining the CDR3 with reference TRBV5-4 and TRBJ1-4 gives the whole variable domain ETGVTQSPTHLIKTRGQQVTLRCSSQSGHNTVSWYQQALGQGPQFIFQYYREEENGRGNFPPRFSGLQFPNYSSELNVNALELDDSALYLCASGQGSEKLFFGSGTQLSVL.

A few counts support this clonotype. V is TRBV4-1 and J is TRBJ2-3, with D uncertain. The CDR3 covers 13 residues. CDR1 is MGHRA and CDR2 is YSYEKL in the germline V gene. Trimming shortened V by 1 base and J by 11 bases, and 13 bases separated the two germline ends. The CDR3 coding sequence is TGCGCCAGCAGCCAAGCCGGCCCCTTGGAGCAGTATTTT. The encoded protein is CASSQAGPLEQYF.

In its sample, this clonotype was seen many times. The rearrangement uses TRBV7-2 and TRBJ2-1, with D unclear. CDR1 and CDR2 from the germline V gene are SGHTA and FQGNSA. This CDR3 has 13 residues. V lost 1 base, J lost 7 bases, and 8 bases lay in between. CDR3 DNA: TGTGCCAGCAGCTTAGTCACAGCTAATGAGCAGTTCTTC. Translated, it gives CASSLVTANEQFF.

This chain uses TRBV5-8 with TRBJ1-5; possibly TRBD1 for D (5 bases). Germline V CDR1 and CDR2: SGHTS, YDEGEE. This CDR3 contains 14 residues. Trimming left V 4 bases short and J 7 bases short, with 15 bases between. CDR3 in DNA: TGTGCCAGCAGCCCCGGGACCACTAGACAGCCCCAGCATTTT. Translated, it gives CASSPGTTRQPQHF.

The J gene is TRBJ1-1, the V gene TRBV6-1; D is ambiguous. This CDR3 has 14 amino acids. Germline CDR1 reads MNHNS; CDR2 reads SASEGT. Trimming shortened V by 6 bases and J by 0 bases, and 11 bases separated the two germline ends. The CDR3 DNA reads as TGTGCCAGCAGCCCCGAAACAGTGAACACTGAAGCTTTCTTT. Translating it yields CASSPETVNTEAFF.

The chain has TRBV5-1 and TRBJ2-3; TRBD2 aligns across 13 bases. The CDR3 sequence is 21 residues long. After removal of 3 bases from V and 2 bases from J, the junction contained 18 bases not matched to a gene. Germline V lookup: CDR1 SGHRS, CDR2 YFSETQ. The CDR3 loop is CASSSRMSGLAGIPLTDTQYF. The CDR3 DNA reads TGCGCCAGCAGCTCGAGAATGTCGGGACTAGCGGGGATACCGCTCACAGATACGCAGTATTTT.

The chain's CDR3 is CASSKQDVSGNTIYF. The CDR3 DNA follows: TGTGCCAGTAGTAAACAGGACGTCTCTGGAAACACCATATATTTT. V and J are TRBV19 and TRBJ1-3, with D possibly TRBD1 on 5 matching bases. CDR1 and CDR2 from the germline V gene are LNHDA and SQIVND (reference sequence). Trimming shortened V by 4 bases and J by 0 bases, and 10 bases separated the two germline ends. The CDR3 has 15 amino acids. The full variable domain, completed using reference TRBV19 and TRBJ1-3, is DGGITQSPKYLFRKEGQNVTLSCEQNLNHDAMYWYRQDPGQGLRLIYYSQIVNDFQKGDIAEGYSVSREKKESFPLTVTSAQKNPTAFYLCASSKQDVSGNTIYFGEGSWLTVV.

This clonotype has ten or more counts. This chain links TRBV7-2 with TRBJ1-5; D remains unclear. The length of the CDR3 is 14 residues. The V end was cut by 1 base, the J end by 6 bases, with 10 bases between. In germline, CDR1 is SGHTA, CDR2 FQGNSA. CDR3 loop: CASSLVARTQPQHF. The DNA for the CDR3 is TGTGCCAGCAGCTTAGTAGCCCGGACTCAGCCCCAGCATTTT.

The CDR3: CASSLAFGANVLTF. The CDR3 coding sequence is TGTGCCAGCAGCTTAGCCTTCGGGGCCAACGTCCTGACTTTC. The chain couples TRBV7-9 to TRBJ2-6; D gene uncertain. Germline V gene sequence: CDR1 SEHNR, CDR2 FQNEAQ (reference sequence). V lost 0 bases and J lost 4, with 4 bases in between. The CDR3 is 14 residues long. Filled out from reference TRBV7-9 and TRBJ2-6, the complete variable domain reads DTGVSQNPRHKITKRGQNVTFRCDPISEHNRLYWYRQTLGQGPEFLTYFQNEAQLEKSRLLSDRFSAERPKGSFSTLEIQRTEQGDSAMYLCASSLAFGANVLTFGAGSRLTVL.

At least ten counts were recorded for this clonotype. J is TRBJ2-3 and V is TRBV27; 10 nucleotides agree with TRBD2. Trimming took 6 bases from V and 4 from J; bases not matched to a gene: 28. Germline V CDR1 and CDR2: MNHEY, SMNVEV (reference sequence). CDR3 length equals 22 residues. The chain's CDR3 is CASSSILVAEREGRSIADTQYF. The CDR3 DNA sequence: TGTGCCAGCAGCTCCATTTTGGTCGCCGAGCGGGAGGGCCGAAGTATCGCAGATACGCAGTATTTT.

The chain's CDR3 is CASSPQGQGRTEAFF. CDR3 bases: TGTGCCAGCAGCCCGCAAGGACAGGGGAGGACTGAAGCTTTCTTT. The chain recombines TRBV5-4 with TRBJ1-1, with 9 bases aligning to TRBD1. With V trimmed by 4 bases and J by 5 bases, 9 bases remained unmatched. The length of the CDR3 is 15 residues. CDR1 and CDR2 (germline): SGHNT, YYREEE (reference sequence).

The chain joins TRBV19 to TRBJ1-1, with D unclear. The CDR3 has 13 amino acids. Trimming took 1 base from V and 1 from J, leaving 4 bases between them. The V gene's germline CDR1 is LNHDA and CDR2 SQIVND (reference sequence). CDR3 sequence reads: CASSIAPNTEAFF. DNA for the CDR3: TGTGCCAGTAGTATAGCTCCGAACACTGAAGCTTTCTTT.